This T cell receptor beta chain emerged from a study of CD8 T cells in ankylosing spondylitis. Study conclusions and caveats: According to the report, clones linked to the disease were significantly enriched in matched synovial fluid samples taken from ankylosing spondylitis patients. Relatively scarce in peripheral blood, disease-linked clones were CD8+. Some motif variants were previously reported in reactive arthritis synovial fluid and blood. What appeared characteristic of ankylosing spondylitis blood was a TCR beta motif of eight highly homologous variants.

V gave up 1 base and J gave up 12 bases; unmatched junction bases: 5. The CDR3 spans 11 residues. Per germline, CDR1 DFQATT and CDR2 SNEGSKA (reference sequence). One entry per CDR3 protein results from TCRdb running MiXCR on the 5' RACE reads. The data contain 250,000 to 400,000 distinct CDR3 sequences, 9.5% to 13% of them singletons. Ten or more counts support this clonotype. Its target is not known. This chain connects TRBV20-1 to TRBJ1-2, with 7 bases identical to TRBD1. Material: blood, either unsorted or a sorted T cell fraction (not recorded which). This sequence originates from a female donor with ankylosing spondylitis or in good health (not recorded which). The CDR3 bases are TGCAGTGCTAGAGCGGGGACAGCCGACACCTTC. It specifies CSARAGTADTF.